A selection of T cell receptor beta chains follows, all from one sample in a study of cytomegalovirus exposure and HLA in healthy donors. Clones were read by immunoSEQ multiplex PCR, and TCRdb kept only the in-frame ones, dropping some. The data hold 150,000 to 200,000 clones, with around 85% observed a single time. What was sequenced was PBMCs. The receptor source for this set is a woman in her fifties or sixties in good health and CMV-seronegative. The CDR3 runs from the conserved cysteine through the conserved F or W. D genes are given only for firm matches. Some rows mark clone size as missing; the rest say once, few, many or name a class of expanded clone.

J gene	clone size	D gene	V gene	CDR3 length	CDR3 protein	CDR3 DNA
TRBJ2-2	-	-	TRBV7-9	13	CASQKRLTGELFF	TGTGCCAGTCAGAAGAGGCTCACCGGGGAGCTGTTTTTT
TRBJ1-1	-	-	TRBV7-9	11	CASSPTREAFF	TGTGCCAGCAGCCCCACACGCGAAGCTTTCTTT
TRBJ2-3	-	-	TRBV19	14	CASSIGGSTDTQYF	TGTGCCAGTAGTATTGGCGGGAGCACAGATACGCAGTATTTT
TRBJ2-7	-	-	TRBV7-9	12	CSSSQFTYEQYF	TGTTCCAGCAGCCAATTCACCTACGAGCAGTACTTC
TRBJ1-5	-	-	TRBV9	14	CASSVDIVDQPQHF	TGTGCCAGCAGCGTAGACATCGTCGATCAGCCCCAGCATTTT
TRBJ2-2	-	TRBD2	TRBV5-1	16	CASSVITSGGTGELFF	TGCGCCAGCAGCGTCATTACTAGCGGGGGTACCGGGGAGCTGTTTTTT
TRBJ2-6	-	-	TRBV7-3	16	CASSLGGSSGANVLTF	TGTGCCAGCAGCTTAGGTGGGAGCTCTGGGGCCAACGTCCTGACTTTC
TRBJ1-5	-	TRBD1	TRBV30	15	CAWSYLGTGGQPQHF	TGTGCCTGGAGTTATTTGGGTACAGGGGGCCAGCCCCAGCATTTT
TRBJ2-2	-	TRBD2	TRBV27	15	CASSTSGSSTGELFF	TGTGCCAGCAGTACTAGCGGGAGCTCCACCGGGGAGCTGTTTTTT
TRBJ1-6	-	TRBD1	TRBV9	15	CASSVVETGASPLHF	TGTGCCAGCAGCGTAGTCGAGACAGGGGCCTCACCCCTCCACTTT
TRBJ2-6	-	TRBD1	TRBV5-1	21	CASSPQTGKGIINSGANVLTF	TGCGCCAGCAGCCCCCAGACAGGGAAGGGAATAATAAACTCTGGGGCCAACGTCCTGACTTTC
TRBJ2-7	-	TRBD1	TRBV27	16	CASSKFGTGGTDEQYF	TGTGCCAGCAGTAAGTTTGGGACAGGGGGGACGGACGAGCAGTACTTC
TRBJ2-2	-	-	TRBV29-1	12	CSAYRYTGELFF	TGCAGCGCCTACAGATACACCGGGGAGCTGTTTTTT
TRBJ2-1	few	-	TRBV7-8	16	CASSLATGSFYNEQFF	TGTGCCAGCAGCTTAGCTACCGGGAGTTTCTACAATGAGCAGTTCTTC
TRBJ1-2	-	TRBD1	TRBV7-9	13	CASSLVDRGGYTF	TGTGCCAGCAGCTTAGTGGACAGGGGTGGCTACACCTTC
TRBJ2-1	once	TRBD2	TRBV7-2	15	CASSGLAGGLNEQFF	TGTGCCAGCAGCGGGCTAGCGGGAGGTCTCAATGAGCAGTTCTTC
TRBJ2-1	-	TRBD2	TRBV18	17	CASSPRTSRSSYNEQFF	TGTGCCAGCTCACCCCGGACTAGCAGGAGCTCCTACAATGAGCAGTTCTTC
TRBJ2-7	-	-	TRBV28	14	CASKHSGAPNEQYF	TGTGCCAGCAAGCACTCAGGGGCGCCGAACGAGCAGTACTTC
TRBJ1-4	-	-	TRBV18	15	CASSRRQTENEKLFF	TGTGCCAGCTCACGTAGACAGACCGAGAATGAAAAACTGTTTTTT
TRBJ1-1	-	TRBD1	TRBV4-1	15	CASSPSGTENTEAFF	TGCGCCAGCAGCCCTTCCGGGACAGAGAACACTGAAGCTTTCTTT
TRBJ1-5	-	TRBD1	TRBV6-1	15	CASREDRAGNQPQHF	TGTGCCAGCAGGGAAGACAGGGCTGGCAATCAGCCCCAGCATTTT
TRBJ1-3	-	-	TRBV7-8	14	CASSLEGTGNTIYF	TGTGCCAGCAGCTTGGAGGGTACTGGAAACACCATATATTTT
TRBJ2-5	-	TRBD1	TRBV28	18	CASSLGWGDRGRAETQYF	TGTGCCAGCAGTTTGGGCTGGGGAGACAGGGGGCGAGCGGAGACCCAGTACTTC
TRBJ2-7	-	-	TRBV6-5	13	CASSYGRGGEQYF	TGTGCCAGCAGTTACGGTAGGGGAGGCGAGCAGTACTTC
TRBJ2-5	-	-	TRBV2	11	CASSPKETQYF	TGTGCCAGCAGCCCCAAAGAGACCCAGTACTTC
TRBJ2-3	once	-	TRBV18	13	CASSPGGNQPQYF	TGTGCCAGCTCACCGGGGGGTAATCAGCCCCAGTATTTT
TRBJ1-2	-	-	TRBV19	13	CASSIVPVLSYTF	TGTGCCAGTAGTATAGTCCCGGTTCTGAGCTACACCTTC
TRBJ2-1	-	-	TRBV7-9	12	CASSSLGYEQFF	TGTGCCAGCAGCTCCCTGGGCTATGAGCAGTTCTTC
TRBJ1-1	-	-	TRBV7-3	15	CASSPDVGAVTEAFF	TGTGCCAGCAGTCCGGATGTGGGGGCCGTCACTGAAGCTTTCTTT
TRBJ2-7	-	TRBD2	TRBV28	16	CASSTHSSGRPNEQYF	TGTGCCAGCAGTACCCACTCTAGCGGGAGGCCCAACGAGCAGTACTTC
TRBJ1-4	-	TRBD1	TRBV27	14	CASRLGGTGEKLFF	TGTGCCAGCAGGCTAGGGGGGACAGGTGAAAAACTGTTTTTT
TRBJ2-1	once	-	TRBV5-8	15	CASSRTGNSYNEQFF	TGTGCCAGCAGCCGGACTGGAAACTCCTACAATGAGCAGTTCTTC
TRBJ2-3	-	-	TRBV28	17	CASSWDGGTRFTDTQYF	TGTGCCAGCAGTTGGGATGGGGGGACTCGGTTCACAGATACGCAGTATTTT
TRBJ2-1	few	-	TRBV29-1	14	CSAPGPRGYNEQFF	TGCAGCGCCCCAGGCCCGCGGGGCTACAATGAGCAGTTCTTC
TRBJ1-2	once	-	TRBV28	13	CASTIIRAEGYTF	TGTGCCAGCACTATAATTCGAGCCGAAGGCTACACCTTC
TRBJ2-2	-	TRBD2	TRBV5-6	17	CASSLWPGTSGDGELFF	TGTGCCAGCAGCTTGTGGCCCGGGACTAGCGGAGACGGGGAGCTGTTTTTT
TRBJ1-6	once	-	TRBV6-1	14	CASLRDFYNSPLHF	TGTGCCAGCCTGCGAGATTTCTATAATTCACCCCTCCACTTT
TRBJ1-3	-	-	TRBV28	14	CASKVTASGNTIYF	TGTGCCAGCAAAGTAACAGCCTCTGGAAACACCATATATTTT
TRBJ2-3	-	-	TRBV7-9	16	CASSLARVVGTDTQYF	TGTGCCAGCAGCTTAGCCCGGGTGGTCGGCACAGATACGCAGTATTTT
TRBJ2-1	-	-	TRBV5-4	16	CASSPGGGGSYNEQFF	TGTGCCAGCAGCCCCGGGGGAGGGGGCTCCTACAATGAGCAGTTCTTC
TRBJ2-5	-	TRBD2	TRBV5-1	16	CASSLGGGPSRETQYF	TGCGCCAGCAGCCTGGGGGGAGGGCCCTCGAGGGAGACCCAGTACTTC
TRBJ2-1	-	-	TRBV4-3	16	CASSARSLSSYNEQFF	TGCGCCAGCAGCGCGAGATCACTTAGCTCCTACAATGAGCAGTTCTTC
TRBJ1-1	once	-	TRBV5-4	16	CASSLSFLGGQTEAFF	TGTGCCAGCAGCTTGTCTTTCTTGGGGGGGCAAACTGAAGCTTTCTTT
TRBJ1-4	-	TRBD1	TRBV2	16	CASSVTGRRANEKLFF	TGTGCCAGCAGTGTGACAGGGAGAAGGGCTAATGAAAAACTGTTTTTT
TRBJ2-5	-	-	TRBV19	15	CASSIVARNQETQYF	TGTGCCAGTAGTATAGTCGCCAGAAACCAAGAGACCCAGTACTTC
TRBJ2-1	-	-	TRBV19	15	CASSRSTSFNNEQFF	TGTGCCAGTAGCAGATCCACTAGTTTCAACAATGAGCAGTTCTTC
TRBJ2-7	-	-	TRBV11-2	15	CASSFLSGSTYEQYF	TGTGCCAGCAGCTTCCTCTCCGGGAGTACCTACGAGCAGTACTTC
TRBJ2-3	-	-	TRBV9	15	CASSVVWTETDTQYF	TGTGCCAGCAGCGTAGTTTGGACAGAAACAGATACGCAGTATTTT
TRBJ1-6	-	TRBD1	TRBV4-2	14	CASSQDRANSPLHF	TGTGCCAGCAGCCAGGACAGGGCCAATTCACCCCTCCACTTT
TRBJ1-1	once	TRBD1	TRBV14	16	CASSFWTGELNTEAFF	TGTGCCAGCAGCTTCTGGACAGGAGAGTTGAACACTGAAGCTTTCTTT
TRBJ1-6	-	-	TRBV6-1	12	CASSGAGSPLHF	TGTGCCAGCAGTGGGGCGGGTTCACCCCTCCACTTT
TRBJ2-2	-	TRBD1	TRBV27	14	CASRRGQGPGELFF	TGTGCCAGCCGAAGAGGACAGGGTCCCGGGGAGCTGTTTTTT
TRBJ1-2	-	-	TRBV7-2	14	CASSSYRDWDGYTF	TGTGCCAGCAGCTCGTACAGGGATTGGGATGGCTACACCTTC
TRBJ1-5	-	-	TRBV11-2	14	CASSSGYSNQPQHF	TGTGCCAGCAGCTCAGGGTATAGCAATCAGCCCCAGCATTTT
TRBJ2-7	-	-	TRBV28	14	CASSSNAGAYEQYF	TGTGCCAGCAGTTCCAACGCAGGGGCGTACGAGCAGTACTTC
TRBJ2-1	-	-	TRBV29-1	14	CSVRDSEAYNEQFF	TGCAGCGTCCGGGACTCCGAAGCCTACAATGAGCAGTTCTTC
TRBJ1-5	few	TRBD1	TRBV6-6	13	CASSSTGVQPQHF	TGTGCCAGCAGTTCGACAGGGGTCCAGCCCCAGCATTTT
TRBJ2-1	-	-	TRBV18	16	CASSPPIGSSYNEQFF	TGTGCCAGCTCACCACCGATAGGGAGCTCCTACAATGAGCAGTTCTTC
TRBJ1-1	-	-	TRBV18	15	CASSQSSLGSTEAFF	TGTGCCAGCTCACAGAGCAGTCTCGGGTCCACTGAAGCTTTCTTT
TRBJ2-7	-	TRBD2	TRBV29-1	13	CSVLTSGTYEQYF	TGCAGCGTTTTGACTAGCGGGACCTACGAGCAGTACTTC